This TCR beta chain originates from a study of CD8 T cells in ankylosing spondylitis. Germline V gene lookup returns CDR1 MNHEY and CDR2 SVGAGI. The CDR3 length is 12 residues. V was pared by 10 bases and J by 7 bases, with 7 bases of the junction left unmatched. This clonotype turned up a few times. Libraries of TCR beta came from quantitative 5'-RACE with molecular barcodes. TCRdb passed the 5' RACE reads through MiXCR, listing each CDR3 protein once. The table lists 250,000 to 300,000 distinct CDR3 sequences, 20% of them singletons. The genes are TRBV6-5 and TRBJ2-1; 7 nucleotides agree with TRBD2. This TCR came from a male donor with ankylosing spondylitis or in good health (not recorded which). Source material: blood, either unsorted or a sorted T cell fraction (not recorded which). The CDR3 loop reads CATGGSRNEQFF. The CDR3 nucleotides read TGTGCCACCGGGGGGTCTAGGAATGAGCAGTTCTTC.